Listed below are T cell receptor beta chains from one sample, sequenced in a study of cytomegalovirus exposure and HLA in healthy donors. Sequencing was performed with immunoSEQ multiplex PCR; in TCRdb, only in-frame clones are kept and a portion is missing. This sample carries 50,000 or so clones, 89% of them seen once, and the ten largest clones take 7.5% to 9.5%. Sequencing input: PBMCs. These TCRs come from a woman between 18 and 30 years old in good health and CMV-seropositive. Both conserved end residues are part of each CDR3. Each record gives: D gene, V gene, J gene, clone size, CDR3 protein, CDR3 DNA. A D gene is named only where the DNA matches it firmly. Rows give clone size only sometimes, using once, few, many, or a class for an expanded clone.

-	TRBV29-1	TRBJ1-5	-	CSVALEVNQPQHF	TGCAGCGTTGCCCTGGAGGTCAATCAGCCCCAGCATTTT
-	TRBV28	TRBJ1-2	-	CASRKASGSNYGYTF	TGTGCCAGCAGGAAGGCGTCGGGATCTAACTATGGCTACACCTTC
TRBD2	TRBV9	TRBJ2-1	-	CASSVGGTSGSSSYNEQFF	TGTGCCAGCAGCGTAGGAGGGACTAGCGGGTCTAGCTCCTACAATGAGCAGTTCTTC
-	TRBV7-3	TRBJ2-7	-	CASSLTGGYEQYF	TGTGCCAGCAGCTTAACGGGGGGCTACGAGCAGTACTTC
TRBD1	TRBV2	TRBJ1-2	-	CASGEDRVGYTF	TGTGCCAGCGGGGAAGACAGGGTAGGCTACACCTTC
-	TRBV2	TRBJ1-2	-	CASNLGPYGYTF	TGTGCCAGCAATCTGGGCCCCTATGGCTACACCTTC
-	TRBV5-6	TRBJ2-7	-	CASSMLTGFSYEQYF	TGTGCCAGCAGCATGTTGACGGGATTCTCCTACGAGCAGTACTTC
-	TRBV7-2	TRBJ1-4	-	CASSLNFKEKLFF	TGTGCCAGCAGCTTAAACTTTAAAGAAAAACTGTTTTTT
TRBD2	TRBV7-6	TRBJ2-1	-	CASSFGVLAGGRGDEQFF	TGTGCCAGCAGCTTCGGGGTACTAGCGGGGGGACGAGGGGATGAGCAGTTCTTC
-	TRBV6-1	TRBJ1-3	few	CASSRGDSGNTIYF	TGTGCCAGCAGCAGGGGAGACTCTGGAAACACCATATATTTT
-	TRBV9	TRBJ1-1	-	CASSVGRENTEAFF	TGTGCCAGCAGCGTCGGACGGGAGAACACTGAAGCTTTCTTT
-	TRBV5-5	TRBJ2-7	-	CASSLSTGQAYEQYF	TGTGCCAGCAGCTTGTCGACAGGACAAGCCTACGAGCAGTACTTC
TRBD1	TRBV7-9	TRBJ1-6	-	CASSLFLGQGYSPLHF	TGTGCCAGCAGCTTATTCCTCGGACAGGGATACTCACCCCTCCACTTT
-	TRBV5-7	TRBJ2-2	-	CASSLAAVVTGELFF	TGTGCCAGCAGCTTGGCCGCGGTTGTTACCGGGGAGCTGTTTTTT
TRBD1	TRBV4-1	TRBJ2-5	-	CASSQDEHREQGLETQYF	TGCGCCAGCAGCCAAGATGAGCACCGGGAACAGGGGTTAGAGACCCAGTACTTC
-	TRBV21-1	TRBJ2-7	-	CASSSTGHIRGEQYF	TGTGCCAGCAGCAGCACGGGACACATAAGAGGCGAGCAGTACTTC
TRBD1	TRBV6-6	TRBJ2-7	once	CASSYQQGAYEQYF	TGTGCCAGCAGTTACCAACAGGGGGCCTACGAGCAGTACTTC
TRBD2	TRBV5-4	TRBJ2-1	few	CASSRSIAGVTYNEQFF	TGTGCCAGCAGCAGAAGCATAGCGGGGGTCACCTACAATGAGCAGTTCTTC
TRBD1	TRBV7-9	TRBJ2-7	-	CASSRTGPREQYF	TGTGCCAGCAGCCGGACAGGGCCGCGGGAGCAGTACTTC
-	TRBV6-4	TRBJ2-1	-	CASSAQGIGDEQFF	TGTGCCAGCAGTGCTCAGGGGATCGGGGATGAGCAGTTCTTC
-	TRBV6-4	TRBJ1-2	once	CASSDWEGGYTF	TGTGCCAGCAGTGACTGGGAGGGAGGCTACACCTTC
TRBD1	TRBV27	TRBJ1-3	-	CASSPRTGSAGNTIYF	TGTGCCAGCAGTCCTAGGACAGGCTCCGCTGGAAACACCATATATTTT
TRBD1	TRBV6-5	TRBJ2-7	-	CASSYQQGAYEQYF	TGTGCCAGCAGTTACCAACAGGGGGCCTACGAGCAGTACTTC
-	TRBV9	TRBJ2-3	-	CASSVVGDTQYF	TGTGCCAGCAGCGTAGTCGGGGATACGCAGTATTTT
-	TRBV6-5	TRBJ2-3	-	CASSYSVVETDTQYF	TGTGCCAGCAGTTACTCGGTAGTGGAGACAGATACGCAGTATTTT
TRBD1	TRBV5-1	TRBJ1-5	-	CASSPGTEDQPQHF	TGCGCCAGCAGCCCCGGGACAGAAGATCAGCCCCAGCATTTT
-	TRBV30	TRBJ1-5	few	CAWNRDSNQPQHF	TGTGCCTGGAACCGGGATAGCAATCAGCCCCAGCATTTT
-	TRBV19	TRBJ2-4	-	CASSIRGRENIQYF	TGTGCCAGTAGTATAAGGGGGAGGGAAAACATTCAGTACTTC
TRBD1	TRBV4-3	TRBJ2-2	-	CASREQGKVAGELFF	TGCGCCAGCAGAGAACAGGGGAAAGTCGCCGGGGAGCTGTTTTTT
-	TRBV20-1	TRBJ2-7	few	CSARLLYEQYF	TGCAGTGCTAGACTACTCTACGAGCAGTACTTC
TRBD1	TRBV2	TRBJ1-2	-	CASTGTVGGYGYTF	TGTGCCAGCACCGGGACAGTCGGAGGCTATGGCTACACCTTC
-	TRBV5-1	TRBJ1-4	once	CASSLAQGKGEKLFF	TGCGCCAGCAGCTTGGCTCAGGGTAAGGGTGAAAAACTGTTTTTT
TRBD2	TRBV6-1	TRBJ2-5	-	CASSEALRGGFETQYF	TGTGCCAGCAGTGAAGCGCTTCGGGGGGGGTTTGAGACCCAGTACTTC
TRBD2	TRBV4-1	TRBJ2-1	-	CASTSGVNNEQFF	TGCGCCAGCACTAGCGGGGTAAACAATGAGCAGTTCTTC
TRBD1	TRBV15	TRBJ2-1	-	CATSRDTTGGEQFF	TGTGCCACCAGCAGAGATACGACAGGGGGTGAGCAGTTCTTC
-	TRBV11-2	TRBJ2-2	-	CASSPLGGPTGELFF	TGTGCCAGCAGCCCGCTGGGGGGACCTACCGGGGAGCTGTTTTTT
-	TRBV7-8	TRBJ1-5	-	CASSLAGTPYSNQPQHF	TGTGCCAGCAGCTTAGCTGGGACACCTTATAGCAATCAGCCCCAGCATTTT
-	TRBV5-4	TRBJ2-5	-	CASSLPNSLQETQYF	TGTGCCAGCAGCTTGCCCAACAGTCTCCAAGAGACCCAGTACTTC
-	TRBV10-3	TRBJ1-3	-	CAISAFGSAGNTIYF	TGTGCCATCAGTGCTTTCGGGTCCGCTGGAAACACCATATATTTT
-	TRBV5-6	TRBJ1-4	-	CASSLHPNEKLFF	TGTGCCAGCAGCTTGCATCCTAATGAAAAACTGTTTTTT
-	TRBV7-7	TRBJ2-5	-	CASSPGYGETQYF	TGTGCTAGCAGCCCCGGGTACGGTGAGACCCAGTACTTC
TRBD2	TRBV5-1	TRBJ2-5	-	CASSLGSGGAPETQYF	TGCGCCAGCAGCTTGGGAAGCGGGGGGGCCCCAGAGACCCAGTACTTC
-	TRBV19	TRBJ2-5	-	CASSPPGSQETQYF	TGTGCCAGTAGTCCCCCAGGGTCCCAAGAGACCCAGTACTTC
TRBD2	TRBV7-2	TRBJ2-3	-	CASSLRLAGGLSTQYF	TGTGCCAGCAGCCTGCGACTAGCGGGGGGCCTGAGTACGCAGTATTTT